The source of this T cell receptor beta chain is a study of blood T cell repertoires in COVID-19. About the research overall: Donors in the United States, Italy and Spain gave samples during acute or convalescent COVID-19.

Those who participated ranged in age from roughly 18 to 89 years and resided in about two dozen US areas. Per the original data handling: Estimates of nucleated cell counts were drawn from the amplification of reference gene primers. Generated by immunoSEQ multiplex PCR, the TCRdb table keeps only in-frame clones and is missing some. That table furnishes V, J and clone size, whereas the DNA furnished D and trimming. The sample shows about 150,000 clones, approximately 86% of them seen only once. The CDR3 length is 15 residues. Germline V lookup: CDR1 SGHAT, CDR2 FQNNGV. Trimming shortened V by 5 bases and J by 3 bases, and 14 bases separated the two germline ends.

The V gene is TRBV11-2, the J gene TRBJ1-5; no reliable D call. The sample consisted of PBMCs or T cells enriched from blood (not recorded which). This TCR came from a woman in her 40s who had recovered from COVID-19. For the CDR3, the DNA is TGTGCCAGCAGCACTCAGCCGGGTTACAATCAGCCCCAGCATTTT. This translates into CASSTQPGYNQPQHF.